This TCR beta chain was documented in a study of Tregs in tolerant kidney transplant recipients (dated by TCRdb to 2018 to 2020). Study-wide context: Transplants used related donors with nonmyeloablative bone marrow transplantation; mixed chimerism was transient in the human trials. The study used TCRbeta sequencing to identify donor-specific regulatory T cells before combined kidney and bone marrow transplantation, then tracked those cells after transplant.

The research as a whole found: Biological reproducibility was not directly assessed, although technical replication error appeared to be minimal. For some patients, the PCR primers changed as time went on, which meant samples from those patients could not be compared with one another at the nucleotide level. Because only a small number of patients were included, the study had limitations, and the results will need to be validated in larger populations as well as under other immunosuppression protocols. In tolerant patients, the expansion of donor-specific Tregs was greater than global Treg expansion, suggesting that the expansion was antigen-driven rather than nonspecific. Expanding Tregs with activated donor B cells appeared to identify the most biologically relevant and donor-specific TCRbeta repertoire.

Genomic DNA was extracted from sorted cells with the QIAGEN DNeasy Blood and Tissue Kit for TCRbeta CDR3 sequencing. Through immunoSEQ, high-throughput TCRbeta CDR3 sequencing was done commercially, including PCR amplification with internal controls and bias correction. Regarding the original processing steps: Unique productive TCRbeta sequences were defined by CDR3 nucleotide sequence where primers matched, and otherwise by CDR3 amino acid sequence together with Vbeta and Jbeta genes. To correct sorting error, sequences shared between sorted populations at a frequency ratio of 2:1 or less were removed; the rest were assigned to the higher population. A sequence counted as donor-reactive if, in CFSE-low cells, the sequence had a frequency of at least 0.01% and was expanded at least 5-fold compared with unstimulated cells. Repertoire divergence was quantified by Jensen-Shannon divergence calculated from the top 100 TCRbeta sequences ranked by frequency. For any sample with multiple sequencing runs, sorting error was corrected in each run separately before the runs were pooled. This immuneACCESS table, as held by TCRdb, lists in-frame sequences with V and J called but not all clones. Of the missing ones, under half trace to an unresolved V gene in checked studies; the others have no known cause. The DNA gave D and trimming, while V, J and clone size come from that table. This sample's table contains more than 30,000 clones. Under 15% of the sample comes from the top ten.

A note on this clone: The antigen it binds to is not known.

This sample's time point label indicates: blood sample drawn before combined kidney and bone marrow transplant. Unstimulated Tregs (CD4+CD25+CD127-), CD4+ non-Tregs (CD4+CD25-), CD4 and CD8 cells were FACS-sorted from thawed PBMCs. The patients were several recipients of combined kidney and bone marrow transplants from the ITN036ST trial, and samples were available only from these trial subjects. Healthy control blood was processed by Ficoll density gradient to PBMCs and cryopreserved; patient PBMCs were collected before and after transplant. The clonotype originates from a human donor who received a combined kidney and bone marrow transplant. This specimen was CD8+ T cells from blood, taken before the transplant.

The DNA read from the CDR3 is TGTGCCAGCAGCAGGACAGGGGGGGATACG. It is translated as CASSRTGGDT. The full CDR3 protein is CASSRTGGDTQYF. Here the chain combines TRBV7-6 and TRBJ2-3; the central 10 bases match TRBD1. The DNA ends 3 residues before the CDR3 does, and the rest of the CDR3 is filled in from the germline J gene. From the cysteine through the phenylalanine, the CDR3 covers 13 amino acids. The CDR3 was read in part: 30 bases, with the frame set at base 1. The germline V gene supplies CDR1 SGHVS and CDR2 FNYEAQ. Relative to germline, V is missing 5 bases and J is missing 6 bases, with 2 bases of the junction outside any gene match. Joined to the reference TRBV7-6 and TRBJ2-3 proteins, this CDR3 gives the full variable domain: GAGVSQSPRYKVTKRGQDVALRCDPISGHVSLYWYRQALGQGPEFLTYFNYEAQQDKSGLPNDRFSAERPEGSISTLTIQRTEQRDSAMYRCASSRTGGDTQYFGPGTRLTVL.